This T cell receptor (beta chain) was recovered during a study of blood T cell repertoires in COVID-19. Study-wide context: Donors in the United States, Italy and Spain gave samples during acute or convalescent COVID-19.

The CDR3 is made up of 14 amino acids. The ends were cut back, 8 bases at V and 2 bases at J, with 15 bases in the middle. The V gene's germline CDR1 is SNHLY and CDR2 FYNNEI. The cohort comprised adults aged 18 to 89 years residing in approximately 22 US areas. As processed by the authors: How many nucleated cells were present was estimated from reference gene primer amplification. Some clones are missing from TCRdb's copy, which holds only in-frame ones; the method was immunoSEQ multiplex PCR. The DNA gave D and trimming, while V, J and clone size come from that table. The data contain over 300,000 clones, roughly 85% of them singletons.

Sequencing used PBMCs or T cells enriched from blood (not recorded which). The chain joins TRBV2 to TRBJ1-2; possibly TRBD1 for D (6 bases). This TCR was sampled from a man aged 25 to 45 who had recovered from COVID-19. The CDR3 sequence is CASVPGATNYGYTF. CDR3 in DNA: TGTGCCAGCGTACCAGGGGCAACGAACTATGGCTACACCTTC.